These T cell receptor beta chains were read from a single sample in a study of blood T cell repertoires in COVID-19. The method was immunoSEQ multiplex PCR; TCRdb's version includes in-frame clones alone and lacks a portion of them. The sample carries about 360,000 clones, around 86% recorded once. Sequencing was performed on peripheral blood. The receptors derive from a human donor in a cohort sampled during active COVID-19. Both conserved end residues are part of each CDR3. Fields, in order: D gene, V gene, CDR3 protein. The D gene is left open where the match is weak.

d_call: TRBD1; v_call: TRBV6-5; cdr3_aa: CASSYSQGAFNSPLHF
d_call: -; v_call: TRBV6-5; cdr3_aa: CASRAGHPPGYTF
d_call: -; v_call: TRBV28; cdr3_aa: CASSSPGSRAEAFF
d_call: TRBD2; v_call: TRBV9; cdr3_aa: CASSPWGGPNEQFF
d_call: -; v_call: TRBV7-7; cdr3_aa: CASSPRGANEQFF
d_call: TRBD1; v_call: TRBV12-3/TRBV12-4; cdr3_aa: CASSSPRGRKQYF
d_call: TRBD2; v_call: TRBV2; cdr3_aa: CASSGRGGVATGGLFF
d_call: TRBD1; v_call: TRBV24-1; cdr3_aa: CATSDPRGQGDNQPQHF
d_call: TRBD2; v_call: TRBV7-2; cdr3_aa: CASSLQGLAGAGDTQYF
d_call: TRBD1; v_call: TRBV5-4; cdr3_aa: CASSLGTGYNEQFF
d_call: TRBD2; v_call: TRBV7-3; cdr3_aa: CASSLTLAGYNEQFF
d_call: TRBD1; v_call: TRBV7-7; cdr3_aa: CASSLRQGARETQYF
d_call: TRBD2; v_call: TRBV4-2; cdr3_aa: CASSPMAGLAGGLGETQYF
d_call: -; v_call: TRBV9; cdr3_aa: CASSVGHTNEKLFF
d_call: -; v_call: TRBV28; cdr3_aa: CASSLFPGATGELFF
d_call: -; v_call: TRBV10-2; cdr3_aa: CASSDGGPGGYTF
d_call: TRBD1; v_call: TRBV3-1/TRBV3-2; cdr3_aa: CASSQHRGRPPTEAFF
d_call: TRBD1; v_call: TRBV30; cdr3_aa: CAWATGTGDYGYTF
d_call: -; v_call: TRBV6-5; cdr3_aa: CASKGLRATTDTQYF
d_call: -; v_call: TRBV15; cdr3_aa: CATSSELGYGYTF
d_call: TRBD1; v_call: TRBV15; cdr3_aa: CATSSATGAEGNQPQHF
d_call: TRBD1; v_call: TRBV2; cdr3_aa: CASRIGTGDTQYF
d_call: -; v_call: TRBV4-1; cdr3_aa: CASSPGAAGPRETQYF
d_call: TRBD2; v_call: TRBV7-8; cdr3_aa: CASSPGLAGLPYNEQFF
d_call: TRBD1; v_call: TRBV5-1; cdr3_aa: CASSLRQGTGELFF
d_call: -; v_call: TRBV5-1; cdr3_aa: CASSLAEGSPLHF
d_call: -; v_call: TRBV30; cdr3_aa: CAWSRLAQSYEQYF
d_call: -; v_call: TRBV14; cdr3_aa: CASSQRGGGNQPQHF
d_call: TRBD1; v_call: TRBV7-9; cdr3_aa: CASSLTGASSGANVLTF
d_call: TRBD1; v_call: TRBV30; cdr3_aa: CAWSVRGTGVRAVEQYF
d_call: TRBD2; v_call: TRBV5-1; cdr3_aa: CASSLIGTSVGNEQFF
d_call: TRBD1; v_call: TRBV2; cdr3_aa: CASSITGEGQPQHF
d_call: -; v_call: TRBV4-2; cdr3_aa: CASSQDRLANTGELFF
d_call: -; v_call: TRBV6-1; cdr3_aa: CASSESVWDTRNTIYF
d_call: TRBD2; v_call: TRBV2; cdr3_aa: CASSISRGGDEQFF
d_call: -; v_call: TRBV24-1; cdr3_aa: CATSDLQGHTDTQYF
d_call: -; v_call: TRBV5-1; cdr3_aa: CASSLSGRLNTEAFF
d_call: -; v_call: TRBV19; cdr3_aa: CASSSGGEGQETQYF
d_call: TRBD1; v_call: TRBV6-1; cdr3_aa: CASSDRQGKGYGYTF
d_call: -; v_call: TRBV13; cdr3_aa: CASGTGGAARGYTF
d_call: -; v_call: TRBV25-1; cdr3_aa: CASSERGDSPLHF